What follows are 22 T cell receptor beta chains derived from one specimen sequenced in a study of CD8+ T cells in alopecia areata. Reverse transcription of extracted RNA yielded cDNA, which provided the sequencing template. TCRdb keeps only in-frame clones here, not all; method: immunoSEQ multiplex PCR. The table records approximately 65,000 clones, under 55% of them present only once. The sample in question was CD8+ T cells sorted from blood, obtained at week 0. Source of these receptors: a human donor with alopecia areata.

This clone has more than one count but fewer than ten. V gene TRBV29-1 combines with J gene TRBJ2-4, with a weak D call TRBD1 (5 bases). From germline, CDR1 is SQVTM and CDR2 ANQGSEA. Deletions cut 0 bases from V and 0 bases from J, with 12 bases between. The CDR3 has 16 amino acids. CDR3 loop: CSVEEGGAVAKNIQYF. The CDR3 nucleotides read TGCAGCGTTGAAGAAGGTGGGGCAGTAGCCAAAAACATTCAGTACTTC.

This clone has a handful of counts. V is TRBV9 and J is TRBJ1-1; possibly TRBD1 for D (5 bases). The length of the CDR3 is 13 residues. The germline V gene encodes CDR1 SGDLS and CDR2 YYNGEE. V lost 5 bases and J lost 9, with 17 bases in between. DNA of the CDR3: TGTGCCAGCAGTCCCGGGGGAGCGGGCAAAGCTTTCTTT. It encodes CASSPGGAGKAFF.

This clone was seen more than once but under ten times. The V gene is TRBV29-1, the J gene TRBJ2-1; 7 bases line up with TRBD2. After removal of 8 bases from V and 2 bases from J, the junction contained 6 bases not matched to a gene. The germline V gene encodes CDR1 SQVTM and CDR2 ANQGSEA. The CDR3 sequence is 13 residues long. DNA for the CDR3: TGCAGCTCCCTGGGGGGGGCCTACAATGAGCAGTTCTTC. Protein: CSSLGGAYNEQFF.

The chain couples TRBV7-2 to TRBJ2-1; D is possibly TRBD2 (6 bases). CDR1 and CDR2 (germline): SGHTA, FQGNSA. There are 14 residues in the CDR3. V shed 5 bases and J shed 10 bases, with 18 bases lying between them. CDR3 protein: CASSLPLGGIEQFF. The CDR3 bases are TGTGCCAGCAGCCTCCCCTTGGGCGGGATCGAGCAGTTCTTC. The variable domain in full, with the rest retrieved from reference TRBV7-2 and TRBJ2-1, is GAGVSQSPSNKVTEKGKDVELRCDPISGHTALYWYRQSLGQGLEFLIYFQGNSAPDKSGLPSDRFSAERTGGSVSTLTIQRTQQEDSAVYLCASSLPLGGIEQFFGPGTRLTVL.

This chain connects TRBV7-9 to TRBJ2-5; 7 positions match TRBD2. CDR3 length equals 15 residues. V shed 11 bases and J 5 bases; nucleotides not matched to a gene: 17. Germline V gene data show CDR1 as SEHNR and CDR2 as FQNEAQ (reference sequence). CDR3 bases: TGTGCCCCGACGGAAATTGACGGGCGGGGGGAGACCCAGTACTTC. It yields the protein CAPTEIDGRGETQYF.

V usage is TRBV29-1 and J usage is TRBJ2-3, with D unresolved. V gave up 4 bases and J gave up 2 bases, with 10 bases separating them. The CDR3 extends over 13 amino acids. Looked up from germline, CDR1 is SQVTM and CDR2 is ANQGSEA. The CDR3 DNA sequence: TGCAGCGTTGGGCGTGGCCCCACAGATACGCAGTATTTT. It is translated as CSVGRGPTDTQYF.

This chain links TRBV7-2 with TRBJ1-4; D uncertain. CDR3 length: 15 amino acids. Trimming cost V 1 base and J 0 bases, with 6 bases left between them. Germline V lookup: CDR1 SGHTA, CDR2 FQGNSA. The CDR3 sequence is CASSLVSATNEKLFF. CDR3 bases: TGTGCCAGCAGCTTAGTATCAGCAACTAATGAAAAACTGTTTTTT.

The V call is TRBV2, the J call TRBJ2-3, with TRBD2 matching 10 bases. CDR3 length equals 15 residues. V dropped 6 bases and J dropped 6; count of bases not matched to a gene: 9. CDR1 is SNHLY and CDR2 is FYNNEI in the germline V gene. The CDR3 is CASRPGTSVGDTQYF. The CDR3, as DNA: TGTGCCAGCAGACCCGGGACTAGCGTAGGCGATACGCAGTATTTT.

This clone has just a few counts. The CDR3 sequence is CAWSATGPYEQYF. The CDR3, as DNA: TGTGCCTGGAGTGCAACCGGGCCCTACGAGCAGTACTTC. The chain links TRBV30 to TRBJ2-7; D unresolved. The germline V gene has CDR1 GTSNPN and CDR2 SVGIG (reference sequence). The CDR3 sequence is 13 residues long. The V end lost 1 base, the J end lost 2 bases, and 9 bases lay between the germline ends. The full variable domain, completed using reference TRBV30 and TRBJ2-7, is SQTIHQWPATLVQPVGSPLSLECTVEGTSNPNLYWYRQAAGRGLQLLFYSVGIGQISSEVPQNLSASRPQDRQFILSSKKLLLSDSGFYLCAWSATGPYEQYFGPGTRLTVT.

This chain's CDR3 is CASSPSGTDPNYGYTF. As DNA, the CDR3 is TGCGCCAGCAGCCCGAGCGGGACAGACCCTAACTATGGCTACACCTTC. This chain connects TRBV4-1 to TRBJ1-2; the match to TRBD1 covers 7 bases. V dropped 4 bases and J dropped 0; count of bases not matched to a gene: 8. Germline V CDR1 and CDR2: MGHRA, YSYEKL. The CDR3 sequence is 16 residues long.

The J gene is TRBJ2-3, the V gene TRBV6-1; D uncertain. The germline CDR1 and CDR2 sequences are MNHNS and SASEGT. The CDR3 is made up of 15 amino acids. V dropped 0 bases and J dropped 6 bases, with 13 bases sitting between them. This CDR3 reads CASSEAPWTADTQYF. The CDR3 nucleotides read TGTGCCAGCAGTGAAGCTCCATGGACGGCGGATACGCAGTATTTT.

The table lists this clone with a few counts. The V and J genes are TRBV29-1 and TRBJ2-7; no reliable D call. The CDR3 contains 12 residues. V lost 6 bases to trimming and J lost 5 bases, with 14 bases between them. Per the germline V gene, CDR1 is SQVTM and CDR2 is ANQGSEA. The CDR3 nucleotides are TGCAGCGTCCCGGGCCCCGTGGACGAGCAGTACTTC. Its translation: CSVPGPVDEQYF.

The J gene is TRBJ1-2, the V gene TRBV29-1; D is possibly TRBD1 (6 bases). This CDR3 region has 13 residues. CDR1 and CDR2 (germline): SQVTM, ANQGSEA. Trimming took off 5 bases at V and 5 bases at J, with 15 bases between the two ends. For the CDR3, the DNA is TGCAGCGTTCATCTGGGGGGCTCGTATGGCTACACCTTC. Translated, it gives CSVHLGGSYGYTF.

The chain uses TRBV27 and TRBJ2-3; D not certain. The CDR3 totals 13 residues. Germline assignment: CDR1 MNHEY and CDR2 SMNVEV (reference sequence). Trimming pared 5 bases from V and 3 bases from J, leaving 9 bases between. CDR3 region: CASSELSTDTQYF. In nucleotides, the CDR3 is TGTGCCAGCAGTGAGCTAAGTACAGATACGCAGTATTTT.

CDR3 in amino acids: CASSEGLAAVEQFF. CDR3 DNA: TGTGCCAGCAGTGAAGGACTAGCCGCGGTTGAGCAGTTCTTC. The rearrangement joins TRBV6-1 to TRBJ2-1; 7 nucleotides match TRBD2. Per germline, CDR1 MNHNS and CDR2 SASEGT. J was trimmed by 9 bases and V by 1 base; bases with no gene match: 6. There are 14 residues in the CDR3.

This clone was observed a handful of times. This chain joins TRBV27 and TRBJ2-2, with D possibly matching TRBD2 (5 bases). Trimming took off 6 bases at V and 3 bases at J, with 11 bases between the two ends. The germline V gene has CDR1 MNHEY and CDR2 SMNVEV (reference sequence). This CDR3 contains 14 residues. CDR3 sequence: CASRSAEYTGELFF. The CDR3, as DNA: TGTGCCAGCAGGTCAGCGGAGTACACCGGGGAGCTGTTTTTT.

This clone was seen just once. CDR3 DNA: TGTGCCAGCAGTGTCGGGAGCACCGGGGAGCTGTTTTTT. Translating gives CASSVGSTGELFF. The genes are TRBV27 and TRBJ2-2, with a tentative D call TRBD2 (6 bases). CDR1 MNHEY and CDR2 SMNVEV come from the germline V gene (reference sequence). V was shortened by 5 bases and J by 4 bases, with 8 bases between the two germline ends. This CDR3 region has 13 residues.

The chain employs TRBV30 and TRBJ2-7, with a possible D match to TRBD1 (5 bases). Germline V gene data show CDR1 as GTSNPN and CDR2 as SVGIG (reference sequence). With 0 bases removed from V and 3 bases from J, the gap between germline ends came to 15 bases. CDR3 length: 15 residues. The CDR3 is CAWSVQLDTYYEQYF. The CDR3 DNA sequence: TGTGCCTGGAGTGTACAATTGGACACATACTACGAGCAGTACTTC.

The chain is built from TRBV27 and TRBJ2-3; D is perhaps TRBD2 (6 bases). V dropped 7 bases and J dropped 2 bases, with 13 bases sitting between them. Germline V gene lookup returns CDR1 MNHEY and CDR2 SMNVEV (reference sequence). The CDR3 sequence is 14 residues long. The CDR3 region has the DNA TGTGCCAGCAAAGTAGCGGTACTCACAGATACGCAGTATTTT. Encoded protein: CASKVAVLTDTQYF.

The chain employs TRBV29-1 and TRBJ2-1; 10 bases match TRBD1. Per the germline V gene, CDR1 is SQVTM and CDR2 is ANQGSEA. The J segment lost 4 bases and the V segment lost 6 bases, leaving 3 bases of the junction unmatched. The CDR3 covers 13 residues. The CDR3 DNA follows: TGCAGCGTGGGACAGGGGCTTTACAATGAGCAGTTCTTC. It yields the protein CSVGQGLYNEQFF.

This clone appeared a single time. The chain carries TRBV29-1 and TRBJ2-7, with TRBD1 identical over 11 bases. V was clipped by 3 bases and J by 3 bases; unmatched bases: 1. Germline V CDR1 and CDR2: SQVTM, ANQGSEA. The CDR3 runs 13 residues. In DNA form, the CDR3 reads TGCAGCGTTGAGGGGACAGGGGGCTACGAGCAGTACTTC. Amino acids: CSVEGTGGYEQYF.

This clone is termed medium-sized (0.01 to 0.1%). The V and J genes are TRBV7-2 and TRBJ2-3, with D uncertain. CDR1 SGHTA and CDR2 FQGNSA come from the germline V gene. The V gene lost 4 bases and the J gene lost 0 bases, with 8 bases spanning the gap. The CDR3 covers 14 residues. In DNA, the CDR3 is TGTGCCAGCAGCTCAGCAGGAAGCACAGATACGCAGTATTTT. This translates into CASSSAGSTDTQYF.